This T cell receptor beta chain was documented in a study of technical replicates of blood from several donors (dated by TCRdb to the late 2010s). Receptor libraries were prepared by the immunoSEQ multiplex PCR assay. TCRdb mirrors the immuneACCESS table, restricted to in-frame sequences. Some clones are absent from its copies; in checked studies, under half trace to an unresolved V gene, and the reason for the others is unknown. The sample contains tens of thousands of clones, approximately 94% of them found a single time. About 0.38% of the sample comes from the top ten. Taken from the germline V gene (reference sequence), the CDR1 and CDR2 loops are SEHNR and FQNEAQ. There are 13 amino acids in the CDR3, from cysteine to phenylalanine inclusive. Only the CDR3 DNA stays, 39 bases, in frame from base 1. Trimming removed 0 bases from V and 10 bases from J, leaving 10 bases between the germline ends.

A remark on this clone: Its target antigen remains unknown. No base quality values were provided; no much bigger clone lies one nucleotide off.

Material for sequencing was T cells isolated from PBMCs. The chain joins TRBV7-9 to TRBJ2-1; the D gene is possibly TRBD1, with 6 bases matching. The source of this sequence is a human donor in good health. Here is the DNA: TGTGCCAGCAGCTTAGCCGGGACACGGGAGCAGTTCTTC. This codes for CASSLAGTREQFF.